Shown below are 12 T cell receptor beta chains from a single sample sequenced in a study of blood T cell repertoires in COVID-19. Using immunoSEQ multiplex PCR, the repertoire was profiled, and TCRdb retains in-frame clones only, with some absent. This table has approximately 670,000 clones, about 90% appearing once. The specimen sequenced was peripheral blood. Receptors were obtained from a woman under 30 with acute or convalescent COVID-19.

The rearrangement uses TRBV28 and TRBJ1-5; 9 bases are a match to TRBD1. The germline V gene has CDR1 MDHEN and CDR2 SYDVKM. V lost 2 bases to trimming and J lost 1 base; unmatched junction nucleotides: 6. The CDR3 is 17 amino acids. The CDR3 sequence: CASSLGTGIYSNQPQHF. CDR3 sequence (DNA): TGTGCCAGCAGTTTAGGGACAGGGATTTACAGCAATCAGCCCCAGCATTTT.

The chain couples TRBV9 to TRBJ1-4; D gene uncertain. The germline V and J ends were trimmed by 0 bases and 0 bases, with 6 bases remaining between them. The CDR3 is 15 residues long. CDR1 is SGDLS and CDR2 is YYNGEE in the germline V gene. The CDR3 nucleotides are TGTGCCAGCAGCGTAGACAGCACAACTAATGAAAAACTGTTTTTT. Encoded protein: CASSVDSTTNEKLFF.

The chain employs TRBV19 and TRBJ1-1; 7 positions agree with TRBD1. V dropped 3 bases and J dropped 4; count of bases not matched to a gene: 8. Germline V gene sequence: CDR1 LNHDA, CDR2 SQIVND (reference sequence). The CDR3 totals 15 residues. This CDR3 reads CASSIRRQGVTEAFF. In DNA, the CDR3 is TGTGCCAGTAGTATTCGTCGGCAGGGGGTCACTGAAGCTTTCTTT.

This clone has only one observation. The chain uses TRBV15 and TRBJ2-5; 7 bases are shared with TRBD1. Germline CDR1 reads LNHNV; CDR2 reads YYDKDF (reference sequence). The CDR3 is made up of 14 amino acids. Trimming took 2 bases from V and 0 from J; bases not matched to a gene: 0. DNA of the CDR3: TGTGCCACCAGCAGACAGGGGGACCAAGAGACCCAGTACTTC. Its protein is CATSRQGDQETQYF.

V and J are TRBV4-3 and TRBJ1-2; no definite D call. Trimming took off 0 bases at V and 4 bases at J, with 12 bases between the two ends. Germline V gives CDR1 LGHNA, CDR2 YSLEER. The CDR3 runs 15 residues. Here the CDR3 DNA reads TGCGCCAGCAGCCAAGATATAAAGCGGTTCTATGGCTACACCTTC. Protein: CASSQDIKRFYGYTF.

This clone appeared a single time. The gene calls are TRBV7-2 and TRBJ2-7, with 10 bases matching TRBD1. The J segment lost 6 bases and the V segment lost 5 bases, leaving 10 bases of the junction unmatched. The CDR3 is 15 amino acids. CDR1 is SGHTA, CDR2 FQGNSA, per germline. This CDR3 reads CASSPRTGGDLEQYF. In DNA form, the CDR3 reads TGTGCCAGCAGCCCGAGGACAGGGGGGGACCTCGAGCAGTACTTC.

The chain recombines TRBV2 with TRBJ2-1; D unresolved. Between the trimmed V and J ends, which lost 3 bases and 1 base, there was a span of 4 bases. The CDR3 is made up of 13 amino acids. From germline, CDR1 is SNHLY and CDR2 FYNNEI. CDR3 in DNA: TGTGCCAGCAGTGACCTATCCTACAATGAGCAGTTCTTC. Translation gives CASSDLSYNEQFF.

This sequence joins TRBV27 and TRBJ1-2; 10 bases are a match to TRBD1. The CDR3 length is 13 residues. With V trimmed by 5 bases and J by 8 bases, 5 bases remained unmatched. Germline V gene lookup returns CDR1 MNHEY and CDR2 SMNVEV (reference sequence). CDR3 amino acids: CASSKGQGQGYTF. In DNA, the CDR3 is TGTGCCAGCAGTAAGGGACAGGGGCAAGGCTACACCTTC.

The gene calls are TRBV5-1 and TRBJ1-1, with 7 bases fitting TRBD1. This CDR3 is built from 18 residues. Trimming cost V 2 bases and J 1 base; bases outside gene matches: 14. Per germline, CDR1 SGHRS and CDR2 YFSETQ. The CDR3 bases are TGCGCCAGCAGCTTTTCGGCCAGACAGGGTTTGAGGAACACTGAAGCTTTCTTT. The encoded protein is CASSFSARQGLRNTEAFF.

This chain connects TRBV18 to TRBJ1-3, with a weak D call TRBD1 (6 bases). This CDR3 has 17 amino acids. Trimming shortened V by 4 bases and J by 0 bases, and 16 bases separated the two germline ends. Per germline, CDR1 KGHSH and CDR2 LQKENI. CDR3: CASSRTGTGSSGNTIYF. The CDR3 nucleotides are TGTGCCAGCTCACGAACAGGGACGGGGAGCTCTGGAAACACCATATATTTT.

The rearrangement links TRBV5-5 to TRBJ1-2; D remains unclear. CDR1 is SGHKS, CDR2 YYEKEE, per germline (reference sequence). The CDR3 extends over 16 amino acids. V dropped 0 bases and J dropped 4 bases, with 16 bases sitting between them. The CDR3 sequence: CASSLGRPEEGYGYTF. The CDR3 DNA follows: TGTGCCAGCAGCTTGGGGAGGCCGGAGGAGGGCTATGGCTACACCTTC.

The J gene is TRBJ2-7, the V gene TRBV12-3 or TRBV12-4; weak D call: TRBD1 (6 bases). The CDR3 has 11 amino acids. Trimming cost V 5 bases and J 11 bases, with 13 bases left between them. The CDR3 sequence: CASSMAGEKYF. The CDR3 nucleotides read TGTGCCAGCAGTATGGCAGGGGAAAAGTACTTC.